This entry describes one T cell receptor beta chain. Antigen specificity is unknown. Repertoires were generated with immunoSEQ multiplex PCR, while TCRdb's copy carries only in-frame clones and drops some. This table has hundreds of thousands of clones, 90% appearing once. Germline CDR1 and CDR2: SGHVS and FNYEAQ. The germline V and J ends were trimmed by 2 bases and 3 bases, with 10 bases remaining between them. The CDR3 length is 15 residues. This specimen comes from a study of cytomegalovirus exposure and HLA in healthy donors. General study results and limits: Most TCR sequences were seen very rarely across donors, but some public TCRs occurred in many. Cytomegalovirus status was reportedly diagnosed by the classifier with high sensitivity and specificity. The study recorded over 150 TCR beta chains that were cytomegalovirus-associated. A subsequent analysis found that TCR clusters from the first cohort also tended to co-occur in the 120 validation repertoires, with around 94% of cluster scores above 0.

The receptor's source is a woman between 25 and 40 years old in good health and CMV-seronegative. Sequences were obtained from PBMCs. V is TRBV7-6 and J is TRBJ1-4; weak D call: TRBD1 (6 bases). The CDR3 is CASSLTGIPNEKLFF. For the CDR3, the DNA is TGTGCCAGCAGCTTAACAGGGATACCTAATGAAAAACTGTTTTTT.